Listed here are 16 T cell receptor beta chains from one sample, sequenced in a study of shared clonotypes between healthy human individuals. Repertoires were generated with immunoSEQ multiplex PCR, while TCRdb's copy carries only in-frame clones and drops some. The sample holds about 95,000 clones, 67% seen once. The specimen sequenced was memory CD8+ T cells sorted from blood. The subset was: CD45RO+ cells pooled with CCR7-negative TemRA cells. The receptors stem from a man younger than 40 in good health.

The CDR3 here is CASNKQGPSGEQYF. In nucleotides, the CDR3 is TGTGCCAGCAACAAACAAGGGCCGTCCGGCGAGCAGTACTTC. The chain recombines TRBV6-1 with TRBJ2-7; D remains ambiguous. Germline V gene data show CDR1 as MNHNS and CDR2 as SASEGT. CDR3 size: 14 residues. The ends were cut back, 7 bases at V and 6 bases at J, with 19 bases in the middle.

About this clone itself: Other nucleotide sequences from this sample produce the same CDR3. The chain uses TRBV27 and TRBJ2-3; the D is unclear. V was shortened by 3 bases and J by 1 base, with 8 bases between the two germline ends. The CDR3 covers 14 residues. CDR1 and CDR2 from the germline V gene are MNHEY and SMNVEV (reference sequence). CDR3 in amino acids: CASSLSAGTDTQYF. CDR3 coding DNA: TGTGCCAGCAGTTTGTCGGCTGGCACAGATACGCAGTATTTT.

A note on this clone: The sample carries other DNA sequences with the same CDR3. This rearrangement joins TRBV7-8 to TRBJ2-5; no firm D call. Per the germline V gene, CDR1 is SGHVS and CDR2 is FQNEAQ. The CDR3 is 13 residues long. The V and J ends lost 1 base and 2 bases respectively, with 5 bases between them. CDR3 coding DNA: TGTGCCAGCAGCTTAGAATATCAAGAGACCCAGTACTTC. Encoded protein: CASSLEYQETQYF.

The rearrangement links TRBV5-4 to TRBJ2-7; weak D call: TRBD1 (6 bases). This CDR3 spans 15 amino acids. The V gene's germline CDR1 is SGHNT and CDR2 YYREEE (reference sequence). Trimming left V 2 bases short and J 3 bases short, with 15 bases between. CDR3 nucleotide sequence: TGTGCCAGCAGCTTCCCGGGACAAGGCCTCTACGAGCAGTACTTC. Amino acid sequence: CASSFPGQGLYEQYF.

In nucleotides, the CDR3 is TGTGCCACCAGCCTAACGGCGGGGGGGGGCTATGGCTACACCTTC. Translating gives CATSLTAGGGYGYTF. The J gene is TRBJ1-2, the V gene TRBV15, with a tentative D call TRBD1 (5 bases). Germline CDR1 and CDR2: LNHNV and YYDKDF (reference sequence). The V gene lost 5 bases and the J gene lost 4 bases, with 17 bases spanning the gap. This CDR3 contains 15 residues.

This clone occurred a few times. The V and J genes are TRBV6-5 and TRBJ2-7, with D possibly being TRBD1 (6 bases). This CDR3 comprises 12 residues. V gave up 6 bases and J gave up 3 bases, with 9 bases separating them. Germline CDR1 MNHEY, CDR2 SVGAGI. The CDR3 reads CASRATGYEQYF. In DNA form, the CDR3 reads TGTGCCAGCAGAGCGACAGGCTACGAGCAGTACTTC.

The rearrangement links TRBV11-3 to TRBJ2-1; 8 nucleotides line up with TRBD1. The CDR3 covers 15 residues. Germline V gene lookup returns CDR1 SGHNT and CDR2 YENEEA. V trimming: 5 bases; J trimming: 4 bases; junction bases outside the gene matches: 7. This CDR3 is CASSPQTGGYNEQFF. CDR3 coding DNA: TGTGCCAGCAGCCCCCAAACAGGGGGTTACAATGAGCAGTTCTTC.

The CDR3 DNA follows: TGCGCCAGCAGCCAGAGCGGGAGTCGGTCCTACGAGCAGTACTTC. Translated, it gives CASSQSGSRSYEQYF. The rearrangement uses TRBV5-1 and TRBJ2-7; TRBD2 aligns across 8 bases. CDR3 length: 15 residues. The ends lost 4 bases at V and 1 base at J; junction bases unmatched: 7. CDR1 is SGHRS, CDR2 YFSETQ, per germline.

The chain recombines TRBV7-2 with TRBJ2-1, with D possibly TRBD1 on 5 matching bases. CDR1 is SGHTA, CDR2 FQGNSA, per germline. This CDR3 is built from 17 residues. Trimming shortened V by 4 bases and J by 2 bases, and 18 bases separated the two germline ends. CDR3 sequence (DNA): TGTGCCAGCAGCTCCCAATTTGCGGACAAGGCCTACAATGAGCAGTTCTTC. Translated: CASSSQFADKAYNEQFF.

The CDR3 sequence is CASLAALPGLAGVSYEQYF. The CDR3 region has the DNA TGTGCCAGCTTAGCAGCTCTTCCGGGACTAGCGGGAGTGTCCTACGAGCAGTACTTC. The rearrangement joins TRBV7-9 to TRBJ2-7; 14 bases fit TRBD2. The CDR3 has 19 residues. With 8 bases clipped from V and 1 base from J, the junction kept 16 bases outside the gene matches. From germline, CDR1 is SEHNR and CDR2 FQNEAQ (reference sequence).

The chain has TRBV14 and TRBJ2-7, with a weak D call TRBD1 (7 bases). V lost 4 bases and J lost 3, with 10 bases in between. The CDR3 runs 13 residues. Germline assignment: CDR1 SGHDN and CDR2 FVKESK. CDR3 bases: TGTGCCAGCAGCCGCGGGACAGTCTACGAGCAGTACTTC. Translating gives CASSRGTVYEQYF.

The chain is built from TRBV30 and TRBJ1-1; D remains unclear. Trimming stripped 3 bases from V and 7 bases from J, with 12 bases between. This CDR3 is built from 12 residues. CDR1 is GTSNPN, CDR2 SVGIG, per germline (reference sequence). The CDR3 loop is CAWRTGRGEAFF. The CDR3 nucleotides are TGTGCCTGGAGAACGGGTCGGGGTGAAGCTTTCTTT.

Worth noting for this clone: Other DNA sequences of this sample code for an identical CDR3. The CDR3 spells CASSLGLAGLSYEQYF. DNA of the CDR3: TGTGCCAGCAGTCTTGGATTAGCGGGACTCTCCTACGAGCAGTACTTC. The rearrangement uses TRBV2 and TRBJ2-7; the match to TRBD2 covers 8 bases. V was pared by 5 bases and J by 0 bases, with 9 bases of the junction left unmatched. CDR1 is SNHLY and CDR2 is FYNNEI in the germline V gene. This CDR3 region has 16 residues.

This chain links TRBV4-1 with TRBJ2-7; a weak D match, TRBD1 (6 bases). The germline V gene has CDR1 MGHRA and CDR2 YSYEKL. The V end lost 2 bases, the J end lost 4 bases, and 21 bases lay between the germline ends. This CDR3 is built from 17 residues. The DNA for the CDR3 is TGCGCCAGCAGCCAAACAATGGACAGTCGATGGGAGTACGAGCAGTACTTC. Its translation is CASSQTMDSRWEYEQYF.

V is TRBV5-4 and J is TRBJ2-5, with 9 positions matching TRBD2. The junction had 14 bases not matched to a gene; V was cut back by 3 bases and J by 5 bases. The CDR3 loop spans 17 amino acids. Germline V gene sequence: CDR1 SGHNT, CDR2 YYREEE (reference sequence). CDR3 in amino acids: CASSSNAGGRVAETQYF. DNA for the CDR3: TGTGCCAGCAGCTCGAATGCGGGAGGGCGGGTGGCGGAGACCCAGTACTTC. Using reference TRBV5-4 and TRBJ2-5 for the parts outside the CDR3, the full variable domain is ETGVTQSPTHLIKTRGQQVTLRCSSQSGHNTVSWYQQALGQGPQFIFQYYREEENGRGNFPPRFSGLQFPNYSSELNVNALELDDSALYLCASSSNAGGRVAETQYFGPGTRLLVL.

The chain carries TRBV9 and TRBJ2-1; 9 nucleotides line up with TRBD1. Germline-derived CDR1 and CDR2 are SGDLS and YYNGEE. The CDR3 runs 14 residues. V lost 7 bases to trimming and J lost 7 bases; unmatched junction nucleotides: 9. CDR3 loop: CASGSGTGINEQFF. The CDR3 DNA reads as TGTGCCAGCGGGTCAGGGACAGGGATAAATGAGCAGTTCTTC. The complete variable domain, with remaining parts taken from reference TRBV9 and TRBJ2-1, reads DSGVTQTPKHLITATGQRVTLRCSPRSGDLSVYWYQQSLDQGLQFLIQYYNGEERAKGNILERFSAQQFPDLHSELNLSSLELGDSALYFCASGSGTGINEQFFGPGTRLTVL.